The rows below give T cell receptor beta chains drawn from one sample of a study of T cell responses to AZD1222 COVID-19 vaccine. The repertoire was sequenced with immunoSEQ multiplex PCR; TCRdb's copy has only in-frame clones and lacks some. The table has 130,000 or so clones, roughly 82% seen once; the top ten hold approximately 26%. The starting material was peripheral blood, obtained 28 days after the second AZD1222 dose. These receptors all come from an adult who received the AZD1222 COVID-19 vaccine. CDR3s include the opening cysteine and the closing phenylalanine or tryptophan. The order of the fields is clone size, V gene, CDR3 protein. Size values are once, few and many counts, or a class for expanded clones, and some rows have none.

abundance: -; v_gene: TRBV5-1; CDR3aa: CASSSQGIHTEAFF
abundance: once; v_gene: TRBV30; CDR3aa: CAWSVGGNQPQHF
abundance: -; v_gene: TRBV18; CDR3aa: CASSPTMDSSYNEQFF
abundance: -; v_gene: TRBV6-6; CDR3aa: CASTQGETQYF
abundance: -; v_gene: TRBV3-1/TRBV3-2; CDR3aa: CASRGGPLSGYTF
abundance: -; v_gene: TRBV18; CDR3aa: CASSPTIGTDTQYF
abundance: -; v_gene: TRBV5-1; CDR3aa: CASTPGSIFNYGYTF
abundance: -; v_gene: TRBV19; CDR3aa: CASSIPGGGEKLFF
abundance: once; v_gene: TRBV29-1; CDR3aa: CSSSPGFPNEQFF
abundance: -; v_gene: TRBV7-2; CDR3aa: CASSSVRGLYEQYF
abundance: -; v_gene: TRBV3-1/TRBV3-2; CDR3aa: CASRKSATSGGAVYNEQFF
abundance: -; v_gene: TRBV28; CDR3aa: CASSLANYGYTF
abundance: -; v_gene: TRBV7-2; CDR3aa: CASSLDSFFDTIYF
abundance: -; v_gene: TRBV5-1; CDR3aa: CASSWGTGANEQFF
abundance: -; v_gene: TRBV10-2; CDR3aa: CASSSPTSGVDEQYF
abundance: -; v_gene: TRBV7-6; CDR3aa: CASSLVLSLSVTNEKLFF
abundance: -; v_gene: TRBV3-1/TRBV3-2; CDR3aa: CASSLRDRAYTASGNTIYF
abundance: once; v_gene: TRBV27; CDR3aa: CASSLFAASGYTF
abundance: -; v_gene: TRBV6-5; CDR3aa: CASSQRQGTEAFF
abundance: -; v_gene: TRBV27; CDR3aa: CASSYGRSGANVLTF
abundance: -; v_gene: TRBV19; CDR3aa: CASSINRGAGELFF
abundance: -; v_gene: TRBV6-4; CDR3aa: CASSEPGQGRSTDTQYF